This TCR beta chain was sequenced during a study of blood T cells in healthy people across ages. Overall study: Per two T cells, template switching captured roughly one barcoded beta molecule.

Alongside a J-beta primer mix, a sample-barcoded 5' primer served in a second PCR lasting about 6 to 12 cycles. In TCRdb, the 5' RACE reads were re-called with MiXCR into one record per CDR3 protein. In the table there are roughly 720,000 distinct CDR3 sequences, about 53% of which are singletons. Sequenced: blood. This clonotype was sampled from a man of 80 years or more in good health.

CDR3 nucleotide sequence: TGTGCCAGCTCACCGACTAGGACTGAAAACTATGGCTACACCTTC. Protein sequence: CASSPTRTENYGYTF. The V call is TRBV18, the J call TRBJ1-2; D gene uncertain. Germline CDR1 KGHSH, CDR2 LQKENI. The CDR3 extends over 15 amino acids. Trimming left V 3 bases short and J 2 bases short, with 13 bases between.